This passage covers 8 T cell receptor beta chains from one sample sequenced in a study of blood T cell repertoires in COVID-19. Profiled with immunoSEQ multiplex PCR; TCRdb holds only in-frame clones, not every one. The data show tens of thousands of clones, around 85% seen once. Sequenced material: peripheral blood. The receptors originated from a man aged 65 to 79 with acute or convalescent COVID-19.

This sequence joins TRBV5-4 and TRBJ1-6; D perhaps matches TRBD1 (6 bases). The CDR3 consists of 13 residues. V lost 6 bases, J lost 8 bases, and 12 bases lay in between. CDR1 SGHNT and CDR2 YYREEE come from the germline V gene (reference sequence). CDR3 DNA sequence: TGTGCCAGCACCCAGGGGTTAGATTCACCCCTCCACTTT. Amino acids: CASTQGLDSPLHF.

The chain joins TRBV6-1 to TRBJ2-2; D remains unclear. The CDR3 is made up of 14 amino acids. Trimming stripped 0 bases from V and 2 bases from J, with 4 bases between. Looked up from germline, CDR1 is MNHNS and CDR2 is SASEGT. CDR3 sequence: CASSEALNTGELFF. The CDR3 DNA is TGTGCCAGCAGTGAAGCCCTAAACACCGGGGAGCTGTTTTTT.

This chain uses TRBV2 with TRBJ1-4, with D possibly being TRBD1 (6 bases). Trimming stripped 8 bases from V and 8 bases from J, with 15 bases between. Germline V gene data show CDR1 as SNHLY and CDR2 as FYNNEI. This CDR3 is 13 amino acids long. As DNA, the CDR3 is TGTGCCAGCTACAGGGCTGAGGGCGAAAAACTGTTTTTT. It codes for CASYRAEGEKLFF.

The chain combines TRBV19 with TRBJ2-5; tentatively, D is TRBD1 (5 bases). The CDR3 contains 14 residues. Germline CDR1 LNHDA, CDR2 SQIVND (reference sequence). Trimming left V 1 base short and J 3 bases short, with 9 bases between. The CDR3 region is CASSIAGQKETQYF. DNA of the CDR3: TGTGCCAGTAGTATAGCAGGGCAGAAAGAGACCCAGTACTTC.

The chain has TRBV20-1 and TRBJ2-7, with D perhaps TRBD2 (5 bases). V was shortened by 3 bases and J by 4 bases, with 13 bases between the two germline ends. This CDR3 is built from 13 residues. Germline CDR1 DFQATT, CDR2 SNEGSKA (reference sequence). CDR3 region: CSASHVGVYEQYF. The CDR3 coding sequence is TGCAGTGCTAGTCATGTCGGGGTTTACGAGCAGTACTTC.

V and J are TRBV28 and TRBJ1-1, with TRBD1 as a possible D gene (5 bases). From germline, CDR1 is MDHEN and CDR2 SYDVKM. V lost 7 bases and J lost 0, with 15 bases in between. This CDR3 is built from 15 residues. CDR3 loop: CASIVGGGVNTEAFF. Here the CDR3 DNA reads TGTGCCAGCATCGTGGGCGGGGGAGTGAACACTGAAGCTTTCTTT.

This clone is a singleton in its sample. CDR3 in amino acids: CASSLSTGGYGYTF. Written as DNA, the CDR3 is TGCGCCAGCAGCTTGAGTACAGGGGGCTATGGCTACACCTTC. V gene TRBV5-1 combines with J gene TRBJ1-2; 8 bases map to TRBD1. The CDR3 is 14 residues long. The trim removed 1 base at V and 4 bases at J, leaving 3 bases unmatched. The germline V gene has CDR1 SGHRS and CDR2 YFSETQ.

This rearrangement joins TRBV19 to TRBJ1-1; possibly TRBD1 for D (6 bases). Germline CDR1 is LNHDA and CDR2 is SQIVND (reference sequence). Trimming removed 7 bases at V and 1 base at J, with 13 bases between. This CDR3 has 14 amino acids. CDR3 protein: CASKRGGGNTEAFF. As DNA, the CDR3 is TGTGCCAGTAAGAGGGGGGGAGGGAACACTGAAGCTTTCTTT.